The 24 T cell receptor beta chains below all came from one sample that was sequenced in a study of T cell responses to AZD1222 COVID-19 vaccine. Data came from immunoSEQ multiplex PCR; TCRdb stores just in-frame clones and leaves some out. The sample shows some 150,000 clones, 80% to 90% of them seen only once. The source material was peripheral blood, sampled 28 days after the second AZD1222 dose. Receptors originate from an adult who received the AZD1222 COVID-19 vaccine.

The rearrangement links TRBV19 to TRBJ1-6; 9 positions match TRBD1. The germline V gene has CDR1 LNHDA and CDR2 SQIVND (reference sequence). The CDR3 sequence is 15 residues long. V lost 5 bases to trimming and J lost 9 bases; unmatched junction nucleotides: 8. The CDR3 bases are TGTGCCAGTAGTGGGCCGGGACAGGGCCCTTCACCCCTCCACTTT. This codes for CASSGPGQGPSPLHF.

The V call is TRBV28, the J call TRBJ2-5, with 9 bases lining up with TRBD2. Germline V lookup: CDR1 MDHEN, CDR2 SYDVKM. The CDR3 extends over 15 amino acids. V was clipped by 2 bases and J by 3 bases; unmatched bases: 4. CDR3 sequence reads: CASSLRLAEKETQYF. In DNA, the CDR3 is TGTGCCAGCAGTTTAAGACTAGCGGAAAAAGAGACCCAGTACTTC.

The gene calls are TRBV2 and TRBJ2-2, with 8 bases lining up with TRBD1. The V segment lost 5 bases and the J segment 4 bases; nucleotides outside the gene matches: 6. Germline V gives CDR1 SNHLY, CDR2 FYNNEI. The CDR3 extends over 15 amino acids. For the CDR3, the DNA is TGTGCCAGCAGTCGGACAGGGCGGGGCACCGGGGAGCTGTTTTTT. Its translation: CASSRTGRGTGELFF.

The V and J genes are TRBV11-2 and TRBJ1-5, with 7 bases matching TRBD1. The CDR3 is 13 amino acids. Germline V gene lookup returns CDR1 SGHAT and CDR2 FQNNGV. J was trimmed by 9 bases and V by 5 bases; bases with no gene match: 7. CDR3 sequence (DNA): TGTGCCAGCAGCCAAGACAGGGACGGGCCCCAGCATTTT. Translation: CASSQDRDGPQHF.

The chain employs TRBV7-2 and TRBJ1-1; D might be TRBD1 (5 bases). The CDR3 extends over 13 amino acids. V shed 5 bases and J shed 8 bases, with 15 bases lying between them. Germline-derived CDR1 and CDR2 are SGHTA and FQGNSA. This CDR3 reads CASSPWGEGEAFF. In DNA, the CDR3 is TGTGCCAGCAGCCCCTGGGGGGAAGGGGAAGCTTTCTTT.

The gene calls are TRBV7-2 and TRBJ2-3; 9 bases match TRBD2. The CDR3 length is 17 residues. CDR1 SGHTA and CDR2 FQGNSA come from the germline V gene. With 3 bases clipped from V and 2 bases from J, the junction kept 9 bases outside the gene matches. The CDR3 sequence is CASSFGSSGSYTDTQYF. The CDR3 bases are TGTGCCAGCAGCTTTGGTAGTAGCGGGAGTTACACAGATACGCAGTATTTT.

The CDR3 DNA follows: TGTGCCACCAGCAACCGGGACGGTGACGAGCAGTACTTC. Its translation is CATSNRDGDEQYF. The V and J genes are TRBV15 and TRBJ2-7; possibly TRBD1 or TRBD2 for D (5 bases each). CDR3 length: 13 residues. From germline, CDR1 is LNHNV and CDR2 YYDKDF (reference sequence). Trimming took off 4 bases at V and 5 bases at J, with 12 bases between the two ends.

The chain uses TRBV25-1 and TRBJ1-4, with 9 bases that match TRBD1. With 2 bases clipped from V and 7 bases from J, the junction kept 5 bases outside the gene matches. The CDR3 consists of 15 residues. CDR1 is MGHDK and CDR2 is SYGVNS in the germline V gene. CDR3 DNA sequence: TGTGCCAGCAGTGAACCCACAGGGGGCGGTGAAAAACTGTTTTTT. Translated: CASSEPTGGGEKLFF.

The gene calls are TRBV27 and TRBJ2-1; 7 nucleotides align to TRBD1. The CDR3 runs to 15 residues. Germline V CDR1 and CDR2: MNHEY, SMNVEV (reference sequence). J gave up 6 bases and V 4 bases, and 9 bases lay outside the gene matches. The CDR3 DNA sequence: TGTGCCAGCAGTTCCCGATACAGGGGATCCAATGAGCAGTTCTTC. Translation gives CASSSRYRGSNEQFF.

This clone occurred once. This rearrangement joins TRBV9 to TRBJ1-3, with D possibly matching TRBD1 (6 bases). The CDR3 spans 15 residues. CDR1 SGDLS and CDR2 YYNGEE come from the germline V gene. The V and J ends lost 4 bases and 0 bases respectively, with 11 bases between them. CDR3 protein: CASSTTGSSGNTIYF. DNA of the CDR3: TGTGCCAGCAGCACAACAGGGAGCTCTGGAAACACCATATATTTT.

The V and J genes are TRBV28 and TRBJ1-6, with 7 bases that match TRBD1. Per the germline V gene, CDR1 is MDHEN and CDR2 is SYDVKM. The junction had 6 bases not matched to a gene; V was cut back by 5 bases and J by 8 bases. CDR3 length: 14 amino acids. The CDR3 sequence is CASSEGGIDSPLHF. DNA of the CDR3: TGTGCCAGCAGTGAAGGGGGCATTGATTCACCCCTCCACTTT.

The rearrangement links TRBV5-5 to TRBJ2-7, with TRBD2 identical over 8 bases. Germline V gene sequence: CDR1 SGHKS, CDR2 YYEKEE (reference sequence). The CDR3 covers 17 residues. V shed 1 base and J 0 bases; nucleotides not matched to a gene: 9. DNA for the CDR3: TGTGCCAGCAGCTTGCTAGCGGGTCCCACCTTCTCCTACGAGCAGTACTTC. As protein: CASSLLAGPTFSYEQYF.

The V gene is TRBV5-4, the J gene TRBJ1-4, with 7 positions matching TRBD1. CDR1 is SGHNT and CDR2 is YYREEE in the germline V gene (reference sequence). The CDR3 is 16 amino acids. V dropped 4 bases and J dropped 5; count of bases not matched to a gene: 11. This CDR3 reads CASSRQQTGRNEKLFF. The CDR3 bases are TGTGCCAGCAGCCGTCAGCAGACAGGGAGAAATGAAAAACTGTTTTTT.

The rearrangement uses TRBV19 and TRBJ1-1; maybe TRBD1 (5 bases). The CDR3 contains 14 residues. Trimming pared 7 bases from V and 1 base from J, leaving 13 bases between. Germline lookup yields CDR1 LNHDA and CDR2 SQIVND (reference sequence). CDR3: CASTPGRPNTEAFF. In DNA form, the CDR3 reads TGTGCCAGTACCCCAGGGAGGCCGAACACTGAAGCTTTCTTT.

This chain links TRBV29-1 with TRBJ1-2; no firm D call. Germline CDR1 and CDR2: SQVTM and ANQGSEA. CDR3 size: 9 residues. V gave up 3 bases and J gave up 8 bases, with 4 bases separating them. The CDR3 sequence: CSVEEGYTF. CDR3 DNA sequence: TGCAGCGTTGAGGAGGGCTACACCTTC.

The chain uses TRBV5-4 and TRBJ2-7; D perhaps matches TRBD1 (6 bases). Trimming left V 5 bases short and J 0 bases short, with 12 bases between. This CDR3 spans 14 amino acids. CDR1 is SGHNT, CDR2 YYREEE, per germline (reference sequence). The CDR3 DNA reads TGTGCCAGCAGTTTAACAGGGAACTCCTACGAGCAGTACTTC. Translation: CASSLTGNSYEQYF.

The chain couples TRBV28 to TRBJ1-3; D unresolved. The germline CDR1 and CDR2 sequences are MDHEN and SYDVKM. The germline V and J ends were trimmed by 1 base and 1 base, with 17 bases remaining between them. The CDR3 sequence is 18 residues long. The CDR3 region is CASSLFVGVGASGNTIYF. The CDR3 bases are TGTGCCAGCAGTTTATTTGTTGGCGTGGGTGCGTCTGGAAACACCATATATTTT.

The chain uses TRBV23-1 and TRBJ2-1; 7 bases are shared with TRBD1. TRBV23-1 is noted as an ORF with a role that remains uncertain. Trimming removed 3 bases from V and 7 bases from J; junction bases left unmatched: 12. This CDR3 is built from 16 residues. CDR3 nucleotides: TGCGCCAGCAGTCACGACTACGGACAGGTCTGGAATGAGCAGTTCTTC. Its translation: CASSHDYGQVWNEQFF.

The chain employs TRBV6-5 and TRBJ2-2; D is unclear. Per the germline V gene, CDR1 is MNHEY and CDR2 is SVGAGI. This CDR3 is built from 13 residues. V was pared by 8 bases and J by 1 base, with 8 bases between. CDR3 in amino acids: CASSAMNTGELFF. The CDR3 bases are TGTGCCAGCTCGGCAATGAACACCGGGGAGCTGTTTTTT.

The chain employs TRBV15 and TRBJ1-4; a possible D gene is TRBD1 (6 bases). Trimming took off 8 bases at V and 0 bases at J, with 16 bases between the two ends. Germline V gives CDR1 LNHNV, CDR2 YYDKDF (reference sequence). This CDR3 spans 16 amino acids. CDR3 residues: CATATTQGSTNEKLFF. The DNA for the CDR3 is TGTGCCACCGCGACGACACAGGGTTCAACTAATGAAAAACTGTTTTTT.

The chain uses TRBV18 and TRBJ1-6; D gene ambiguous. Trimming cost V 2 bases and J 9 bases, with 8 bases left between them. The CDR3 has 13 amino acids. The germline CDR1 and CDR2 sequences are KGHSH and LQKENI. This CDR3 reads CASSPSTLSPLHF. The DNA of the CDR3 is TGTGCCAGCTCACCATCGACACTTTCACCCCTCCACTTT.

V is TRBV6-4 and J is TRBJ2-1, with TRBD2 matching 11 bases. V was clipped by 7 bases and J by 10 bases; unmatched bases: 18. The CDR3 loop spans 17 amino acids. Per germline, CDR1 MRHNA and CDR2 SNTAGT. The CDR3 bases are TGTGCCAGCAAAAGGGTGGGTCTAGCGGGAGGCCCTTGGGAGCAGTTCTTC. Encoded protein: CASKRVGLAGGPWEQFF.

V is TRBV28 and J is TRBJ2-7; 9 bases align to TRBD2. V dropped 8 bases and J dropped 3; count of bases not matched to a gene: 8. The CDR3 has 14 residues. Germline lookup yields CDR1 MDHEN and CDR2 SYDVKM. The CDR3 DNA is TGTGCCAGCCTCCAGCGTAGCGGGAGCTACGAGCAGTACTTC. This codes for CASLQRSGSYEQYF.

The rearrangement links TRBV5-1 to TRBJ2-3; a weak D match, TRBD2 (5 bases). The germline gives CDR1 SGHRS, CDR2 YFSETQ. The V end lost 1 base, the J end lost 1 base, and 10 bases lay between the germline ends. This CDR3 spans 15 amino acids. CDR3 region: CASSLRGTGTDTQYF. The CDR3 nucleotides read TGCGCCAGCAGCTTGCGGGGAACAGGCACAGATACGCAGTATTTT.